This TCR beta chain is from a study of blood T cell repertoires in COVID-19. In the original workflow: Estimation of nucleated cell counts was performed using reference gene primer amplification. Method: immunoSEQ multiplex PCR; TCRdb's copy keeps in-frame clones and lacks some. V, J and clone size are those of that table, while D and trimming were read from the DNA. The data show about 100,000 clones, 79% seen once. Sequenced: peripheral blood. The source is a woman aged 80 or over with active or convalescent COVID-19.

CDR3 sequence (DNA): TGTGCCAGCAGCGTAGATCCCGGGACAGCGGCCCGTGGTACGCAGTATTTT. Its translation: CASSVDPGTAARGTQYF. The chain couples TRBV9 to TRBJ2-3; TRBD1 agrees at 7 bases. V gave up 0 bases and J gave up 8 bases; unmatched junction bases: 15. Germline V gene data show CDR1 as SGDLS and CDR2 as YYNGEE. The CDR3 consists of 17 residues.